Each of the 5 T cell receptor beta chains below was sequenced from the same sample in a study of blood T cell repertoires in COVID-19. TCRdb keeps only in-frame clones here, not all; method: immunoSEQ multiplex PCR. The sample has about 240,000 clones, about nine tenths seen once. Input material: peripheral blood. The origin of the receptors is a man in his 60s who had recovered from COVID-19.

The V and J genes are TRBV5-1 and TRBJ1-2; D perhaps matches TRBD1 (6 bases). Between the trimmed V and J ends, which lost 4 bases and 5 bases, there was a span of 12 bases. Germline values: CDR1 SGHRS, CDR2 YFSETQ. This CDR3 has 13 residues. In DNA form, the CDR3 reads TGCGCCAGCAGCGGGCAGGGGCGTTATGGCTACACCTTC. Protein: CASSGQGRYGYTF. Combining the CDR3 with reference TRBV5-1 and TRBJ1-2 gives the whole variable domain KAGVTQTPRYLIKTRGQQVTLSCSPISGHRSVSWYQQTPGQGLQFLFEYFSETQRNKGNFPGRFSGRQFSNSRSEMNVSTLELGDSALYLCASSGQGRYGYTFGSGTRLTVV.

The J gene is TRBJ1-2, the V gene TRBV6-1, with 9 bases aligning to TRBD1. Losses at the gene ends were 3 bases for V and 3 bases for J; bases not matched to a gene: 11. Germline CDR1 reads MNHNS; CDR2 reads SASEGT. The CDR3 has 17 residues. This CDR3 reads CASSDSGERTGDYGYTF. CDR3 DNA sequence: TGTGCCAGCAGTGATTCCGGAGAACGGACAGGGGACTATGGCTACACCTTC.

This sequence joins TRBV5-1 and TRBJ1-1; 7 nucleotides line up with TRBD1. The V segment lost 3 bases and the J segment 1 base; nucleotides outside the gene matches: 3. This CDR3 has 14 residues. Looked up from germline, CDR1 is SGHRS and CDR2 is YFSETQ. The CDR3 DNA reads as TGCGCCAGCAGCTCGGGACAGACGAACACTGAAGCTTTCTTT. Protein product: CASSSGQTNTEAFF.

Of note for this clone: The same CDR3 is also encoded by other DNA sequences in this sample. This sequence joins TRBV12-3 or TRBV12-4 and TRBJ1-5; no definite D call. This CDR3 has 13 amino acids. V shed 2 bases and J shed 3 bases, with 5 bases lying between them. The CDR3 DNA is TGTGCCAGCAGTTTATATATCAATCAGCCCCAGCATTTT. Encoded protein: CASSLYINQPQHF.

The rearrangement joins TRBV10-2 to TRBJ1-6, with 7 bases identical to TRBD1. The CDR3 length is 13 residues. The trim removed 6 bases at V and 10 bases at J, leaving 6 bases unmatched. Germline loops: CDR1 WSHSY, CDR2 SAAADI. The CDR3 spells CASRPTGRSPLHF. CDR3 DNA sequence: TGCGCCAGCAGACCGACAGGGAGGTCACCCCTCCACTTT.